The T cell receptor (beta chain) under discussion was sequenced for a study of blood T cell repertoires in COVID-19 (dated by TCRdb to the early 2020s). Context from the whole study: Collaborator samples came from the United States, Italy and Spain and covered acute and convalescent phases of COVID-19. Nearly every sample came with metadata listing a de-identified subject ID, COVID-19 status, age in years and sex. The samples were drawn from the first 160 participants of the ongoing ImmuneRACE study and from over a thousand subjects provided by 6 global collaborators. The repertoires were released in a freely available public database intended as a resource for research on the immune response to SARS-CoV-2. The dataset comprised deeply sampled blood TCRbeta repertoires from subjects exposed to, actively infected with, or recovered from COVID-19. The prospective study material was composed of cDNA or gDNA derived from T cells, B-cell-depleted T cells, or PBMCs. Where available, HLA class I and class II types were obtained from metadata supplied by the sample provider rather than from assay-based typing.

In Seattle, one collaborating source enrolled patients while the infection was active and tracked those patients longitudinally over the course of disease. Whole blood was collected in K2EDTA tubes by collaborating institutions according to the institutions' own protocols. For TCRbeta analysis, collaborators shipped samples as frozen whole blood, isolated PBMCs, or DNA extracted from either of those sample types. The immunoSEQ Assay, a bias-controlled multiplex PCR, was used to amplify TCRbeta CDR3 regions from genomic DNA. The authors' analysis ran thus. Nucleated cell counts per sample were estimated from amplification of reference gene primers within the assay. To quantify the absolute abundance of each unique TCRbeta CDR3 rearrangement, sequence reads were collapsed and filtered. For each sample, productive Simpson clonality was calculated by taking the square root of Simpson's diversity index across productive rearrangements. The table comes from immuneACCESS by way of TCRdb, which keeps in-frame sequences with V and J called. Part of the clones is missing from these tables; in studies checked, under half for an unresolved V gene and the rest for unknown reasons. That table supplies the V and J calls and clone size; D and trimming were determined from the DNA. The sample data list fewer than 400,000 clones, and around 90% of these were observed just once. The ten top clones hold 2.5% to 3% of the sample.

Study-wide conclusions, independent of this receptor: The amount of clinical and demographic metadata varied by source and participant and was provided uncurated.

The germline V gene encodes CDR1 SGHDT and CDR2 YYEEEE. From the cysteine up to the phenylalanine, the CDR3 has a length of 13 residues. Here the CDR3 DNA is all that survives: 39 bases in frame from base 1. The trim is 1 base for V and 7 bases for J, with a gap of 12 bases between the germline ends. A word on this clone: What antigen it recognizes has not been identified. No qualities accompany the bases; no much larger clone lies one base away.

Sample: peripheral blood. Recombination joined TRBV5-6 with TRBJ2-7; a tentative D match to TRBD1 spans 6 bases. This receptor was identified in a young woman with COVID-19, enrolled during active disease. The DNA sequence is TGTGCCAGCAGCTTGAACAGGGTCAGGGAGCAGTACTTC. Its translation reads: CASSLNRVREQYF.